This T cell receptor (beta chain) originates from a study of CD4 T cells in relation to SARS-CoV-2 and coronaviruses. Study summary: Of the patients, 7 or 8 were male, 4 female, two Hispanic.

About this clone: Its antigen is not known.

Looked up from germline, CDR1 is SGHRS and CDR2 is YFSETQ. Unmatched junction bases numbered 13, after V lost 5 bases and J lost 3 bases. CDR3 length equals 17 residues. TCRdb's table, derived via immunoSEQ multiplex PCR, lists solely in-frame clones and lacks some. The data contain 35,000 to 40,000 clones, over 75% of them seen just once; the ten biggest clones take up roughly 20%. Sequencing was carried out using memory CD4+ T cells from PBMCs, cultured in vitro. The sequence was collected from an adult with COVID-19. The chain joins TRBV5-1 to TRBJ1-2, with TRBD1 matching 10 bases. The CDR3 here is CASRAGTGARWDYGYTF. CDR3 nucleotide sequence: TGCGCCAGCAGGGCTGGGACAGGGGCCCGTTGGGACTATGGCTACACCTTC. Combining the CDR3 with reference TRBV5-1 and TRBJ1-2 gives the whole variable domain KAGVTQTPRYLIKTRGQQVTLSCSPISGHRSVSWYQQTPGQGLQFLFEYFSETQRNKGNFPGRFSGRQFSNSRSEMNVSTLELGDSALYLCASRAGTGARWDYGYTFGSGTRLTVV.